This T cell receptor (beta chain) was captured by sequencing in a study of T cell responses to AZD1222 COVID-19 vaccine. Note on this clone: Its target is unknown.

Using immunoSEQ multiplex PCR, the repertoire was profiled, and TCRdb retains in-frame clones only, with some absent. The sample carries about 160,000 clones, 94% recorded once. Study-level points and caveats: CD4 TCRs associated with vaccination spanned spike, dominating at 160-218 and 743-854. In a largely white British group with more females than males, clonal diversity was possibly underestimated. Only after the peak T cell response were repertoires sampled. It was only a handful of AZD1222 recipients who were seropositive at baseline.

The source was peripheral blood, collected on day 0 of AZD1222 vaccination. The sequence came from an adult in good health.

Here the CDR3 reads CATRDQNTGELFF. The CDR3 coding sequence is TGTGCCACCAGGGACCAGAACACCGGGGAGCTGTTTTTT. The rearrangement joins TRBV6-5 to TRBJ2-2, with D perhaps matching TRBD1 or TRBD2 (5 bases each). Deletions cut 10 bases from V and 1 base from J, with 10 bases between. This CDR3 has 13 residues. The germline V gene encodes CDR1 MNHEY and CDR2 SVGAGI.